A single sample gave rise to the 23 T cell receptor beta chains below, sequenced in a study of cytomegalovirus exposure and HLA in healthy donors. PCR amplification relied on 60 Vbeta primers (plus 13 Jbeta primers). The assay was immunoSEQ multiplex PCR, and TCRdb's table has in-frame clones only and misses some. In the table there are some 120,000 clones, 79% of which are singletons. The sample comprised PBMCs. These receptors came from a man younger than 40 in good health and CMV-seropositive.

This chain connects TRBV9 to TRBJ1-4; 10 bases are shared with TRBD1. This CDR3 contains 14 residues. The V segment lost 3 bases and the J segment 7 bases; nucleotides outside the gene matches: 3. Germline-derived CDR1 and CDR2 are SGDLS and YYNGEE. Written as DNA, the CDR3 is TGTGCCAGCAGCGGGACAGGGGGTGGTGAAAAACTGTTTTTT. This encodes CASSGTGGGEKLFF.

The gene calls are TRBV7-6 and TRBJ1-5; D ambiguous. Trimming cost V 1 base and J 6 bases, with 10 bases left between them. The CDR3 has 14 amino acids. The germline V gene has CDR1 SGHVS and CDR2 FNYEAQ. CDR3 protein: CASSLEWESQPQHF. In DNA, the CDR3 is TGTGCCAGCAGCTTAGAATGGGAGTCTCAGCCCCAGCATTTT.

This clone was recorded a few times. The chain has TRBV6-5 and TRBJ2-1; possible D gene TRBD2, 6 bases. V was clipped by 0 bases and J by 7 bases, with 10 bases between them. This CDR3 comprises 14 residues. CDR1 is MNHEY, CDR2 SVGAGI, per germline. The CDR3 sequence is CASSYSAGRNEQFF. CDR3 bases: TGTGCCAGCAGTTACTCGGCGGGAAGAAATGAGCAGTTCTTC.

V gene TRBV28 combines with J gene TRBJ2-7; 8 nucleotides agree with TRBD2. The trim removed 5 bases at V and 2 bases at J, leaving 11 bases unmatched. There are 16 residues in the CDR3. From germline, CDR1 is MDHEN and CDR2 SYDVKM. CDR3 loop: CASSPGSSGKPYEQYF. Written as DNA, the CDR3 is TGTGCCAGCAGTCCCGGTAGTAGCGGGAAACCCTACGAGCAGTACTTC.

The chain employs TRBV18 and TRBJ2-1, with 10 positions matching TRBD2. Trimming cost V 10 bases and J 5 bases; bases outside gene matches: 8. This CDR3 has 14 amino acids. Germline CDR1 reads KGHSH; CDR2 reads LQKENI. The CDR3 nucleotides read TGTGCCACCCAGGGACTAGCGCGTCACAATGAGCAGTTCTTC. As protein: CATQGLARHNEQFF.

The V and J genes are TRBV18 and TRBJ1-4; D ambiguous. This CDR3 has 15 residues. Trimming stripped 3 bases from V and 8 bases from J, with 16 bases between. Germline assignment: CDR1 KGHSH and CDR2 LQKENI. CDR3 sequence (DNA): TGTGCCAGCTCACCGATACGAATCGGGAAGGAAAAACTGTTTTTT. It translates to CASSPIRIGKEKLFF.

This chain links TRBV30 with TRBJ1-3; the D is unclear. The CDR3 spans 14 residues. Looked up from germline, CDR1 is GTSNPN and CDR2 is SVGIG (reference sequence). Trimming pared 1 base from V and 0 bases from J, leaving 7 bases between. In nucleotides, the CDR3 is TGTGCCTGGAGTGGACGGGGCTCTGGAAACACCATATATTTT. As protein: CAWSGRGSGNTIYF.

The rearrangement links TRBV28 to TRBJ2-1; 8 positions match TRBD2. This CDR3 comprises 15 residues. CDR1 is MDHEN and CDR2 is SYDVKM in the germline V gene. Germline trimming cut 6 bases from V and 8 bases from J; bases unmatched to any gene: 12. The CDR3 bases are TGTGCCAGCAGCGAAAGCGGGAGAATTTCCCATGAGCAGTTCTTC. Its translation: CASSESGRISHEQFF.

This chain connects TRBV30 to TRBJ1-3, with 11 bases identical to TRBD1. Germline V gives CDR1 GTSNPN, CDR2 SVGIG (reference sequence). The CDR3 runs to 16 residues. J was trimmed by 0 bases and V by 1 base; bases with no gene match: 2. CDR3 DNA sequence: TGTGCCTGGAGTGAAGGGACAGGGGGCTCTGGAAACACCATATATTTT. Translated: CAWSEGTGGSGNTIYF.

The J gene is TRBJ2-5, the V gene TRBV5-1; a possible D gene is TRBD2 (5 bases). CDR1 is SGHRS and CDR2 is YFSETQ in the germline V gene. The ends were cut back, 0 bases at V and 3 bases at J, with 6 bases in the middle. The CDR3 runs to 13 residues. CDR3 loop: CASSLVGEETQYF. CDR3 bases: TGCGCCAGCAGCTTGGTCGGGGAAGAGACCCAGTACTTC.

CDR3 protein: CASSQRGSTDTQYF. Written as DNA, the CDR3 is TGTGCCAGCAGCCAACGGGGGAGCACAGATACGCAGTATTTT. The chain employs TRBV14 and TRBJ2-3; a possible D gene is TRBD2 (6 bases). The CDR3 is made up of 14 amino acids. Looked up from germline, CDR1 is SGHDN and CDR2 is FVKESK. V was trimmed by 2 bases and J by 0 bases, leaving 6 bases between them.

The genes are TRBV4-3 and TRBJ2-2, with 10 positions matching TRBD2. Germline-derived CDR1 and CDR2 are LGHNA and YSLEER. V trimming: 2 bases; J trimming: 3 bases; junction bases outside the gene matches: 6. CDR3 length: 17 residues. CDR3 in DNA: TGCGCCAGCAGCCAAAACCCCAGCGGGAGGGACACCGGGGAGCTGTTTTTT. Its translation is CASSQNPSGRDTGELFF.

The CDR3 reads CASSRSFSGGASEQFF. DNA of the CDR3: TGTGCCAGCAGCCGTAGTTTTAGCGGGGGGGCTTCTGAGCAGTTCTTC. The chain couples TRBV7-2 to TRBJ2-1, with 11 bases that match TRBD2. The CDR3 is 16 amino acids. Unmatched junction bases numbered 12, after V lost 5 bases and J lost 9 bases. The germline V gene encodes CDR1 SGHTA and CDR2 FQGNSA.

The chain combines TRBV9 with TRBJ2-7; 9 bases align to TRBD1. Germline trimming cut 3 bases from V and 3 bases from J; bases unmatched to any gene: 4. Germline V gives CDR1 SGDLS, CDR2 YYNGEE. The CDR3 has 14 residues. The CDR3, as DNA: TGTGCCAGCAGCGGGGGACAGGGTGGCTACGAGCAGTACTTC. Translating gives CASSGGQGGYEQYF.

The V gene is TRBV18, the J gene TRBJ1-5, with D possibly matching TRBD1 (6 bases). Germline V gene data show CDR1 as KGHSH and CDR2 as LQKENI. The CDR3 loop spans 13 amino acids. Trimming removed 3 bases from V and 4 bases from J, with 7 bases in between. The CDR3 here is CASSPGANQPQHF. The CDR3 DNA reads TGTGCCAGCTCACCGGGGGCGAATCAGCCCCAGCATTTT.

The chain has TRBV28 and TRBJ2-5, with TRBD2 matching 7 bases. The CDR3 is 14 amino acids. Germline CDR1 MDHEN, CDR2 SYDVKM. Trimming at V came to 2 bases and at J to 5 bases, leaving 5 bases not matched to a gene. The CDR3 nucleotides read TGTGCCAGCAGTTTAGCGGGAGCCGGTGAGACCCAGTACTTC. Translation: CASSLAGAGETQYF.

The rearrangement uses TRBV13 and TRBJ2-7; 11 positions match TRBD1. The length of the CDR3 is 19 residues. V was pared by 6 bases and J by 5 bases, with 21 bases of the junction left unmatched. The germline V gene has CDR1 PRHDT and CDR2 FYEKMQ (reference sequence). CDR3 sequence: CASSLRDWTGGGFTNEQYF. CDR3 DNA sequence: TGTGCCAGCAGTTTAAGGGATTGGACAGGGGGCGGCTTTACCAACGAGCAGTACTTC.

V gene TRBV18 combines with J gene TRBJ1-1; D not certain. The CDR3 is 14 residues long. V was clipped by 6 bases and J by 1 base, with 12 bases between them. Germline-derived CDR1 and CDR2 are KGHSH and LQKENI. This chain's CDR3 is CASSGAARNTEAFF. In DNA, the CDR3 is TGTGCCAGCTCGGGTGCGGCAAGGAACACTGAAGCTTTCTTT.

A single count supports this clone. The chain couples TRBV19 to TRBJ1-2; D is possibly TRBD1 (6 bases). The germline CDR1 and CDR2 sequences are LNHDA and SQIVND (reference sequence). V was cut by 3 bases and J by 1 base, with 15 bases left in between. The CDR3 covers 16 residues. The CDR3 sequence is CASSIRSGAVNYGYTF. Here the CDR3 DNA reads TGTGCCAGTAGTATTCGCTCAGGGGCCGTTAACTATGGCTACACCTTC.

The rearrangement uses TRBV13 and TRBJ2-5; TRBD2 aligns across 9 bases. CDR1 and CDR2 (germline): PRHDT, FYEKMQ (reference sequence). The CDR3 is made up of 17 amino acids. With V trimmed by 4 bases and J by 2 bases, 11 bases remained unmatched. CDR3 residues: CASSSRRRRGGQETQYF. For the CDR3, the DNA is TGTGCCAGCAGCTCACGTCGTAGGCGGGGGGGACAAGAGACCCAGTACTTC. The full variable domain, rest sourced from reference TRBV13 and TRBJ2-5, is AAGVIQSPRHLIKEKRETATLKCYPIPRHDTVYWYQQGPGQDPQFLISFYEKMQSDKGSIPDRFSAQQFSDYHSELNMSSLELGDSALYFCASSSRRRRGGQETQYFGPGTRLLVL.

This rearrangement joins TRBV7-3 to TRBJ1-2; D ambiguous. There are 13 residues in the CDR3. Deletions cut 4 bases from V and 8 bases from J, with 14 bases between. The V gene's germline CDR1 is SGHTA and CDR2 FQGTGA. The CDR3 spells CASSSSAGGGYTF. CDR3 nucleotide sequence: TGTGCCAGCAGCTCCTCGGCAGGCGGGGGCTACACCTTC.

The chain joins TRBV11-3 to TRBJ1-2; D not certain. The V end was cut by 5 bases, the J end by 3 bases, with 10 bases between. The CDR3 has 13 residues. The germline gives CDR1 SGHNT, CDR2 YENEEA. CDR3 coding DNA: TGTGCCAGCAGCCTCCGGAGAGACTATGGCTACACCTTC. Its translation is CASSLRRDYGYTF.

The chain carries TRBV9 and TRBJ2-2, with D perhaps TRBD1 (5 bases). Germline V gives CDR1 SGDLS, CDR2 YYNGEE. V lost 0 bases and J lost 6, with 15 bases in between. This CDR3 is 16 amino acids long. DNA for the CDR3: TGTGCCAGCAGCGTAGCTACGATTAGGGGCCCCGGGGAGCTGTTTTTT. Its protein product is CASSVATIRGPGELFF.